A single sample is the source of the 14 T cell receptor beta chains below, sequenced in a study of OX40 agonist ivuxolimab in advanced cancers. The protocol was immunoSEQ multiplex PCR, while the TCRdb copy is restricted to in-frame clones and leaves out a portion. The table has approximately 46,000 clones, about 74% seen once. The sequencing here drew on CD4+ or CD8+ T cells sorted from blood, taken in a trial of the OX40 agonist ivuxolimab. Receptors were obtained from an adult with an advanced solid tumor such as melanoma, head and neck, liver or kidney cancer.

The rearrangement links TRBV9 to TRBJ2-7; 10 bases are a match to TRBD2. Germline V gene lookup returns CDR1 SGDLS and CDR2 YYNGEE. The CDR3 length is 14 residues. Trimming took 8 bases from V and 3 from J; bases not matched to a gene: 8. In nucleotides, the CDR3 is TGTGCCAGTTCCCCGCTAGCGGGAGTCTACGAGCAGTACTTC. It yields the protein CASSPLAGVYEQYF.

V is TRBV19 and J is TRBJ1-5; no definite D call. Trimming shortened V by 3 bases and J by 9 bases, and 18 bases separated the two germline ends. The CDR3 extends over 15 amino acids. Germline V gene sequence: CDR1 LNHDA, CDR2 SQIVND (reference sequence). The CDR3: CASSIQAPPRVPQHF. In DNA form, the CDR3 reads TGTGCCAGTAGTATCCAGGCCCCTCCAAGGGTGCCCCAGCATTTT.

The chain employs TRBV7-9 and TRBJ1-2; TRBD1 agrees at 9 bases. The V and J ends lost 5 bases and 8 bases, in that order; junction bases with no gene match: 12. Germline V gene lookup returns CDR1 SEHNR and CDR2 FQNEAQ (reference sequence). The CDR3 spans 15 residues. The CDR3 reads CASSASGQGLRGYTF. DNA for the CDR3: TGTGCCAGCAGCGCCTCGGGACAGGGTCTCCGCGGCTACACCTTC.

This chain connects TRBV18 to TRBJ2-1; D is ambiguous. Trimming shortened V by 3 bases and J by 4 bases, and 7 bases separated the two germline ends. The CDR3 runs 13 residues. The germline gives CDR1 KGHSH, CDR2 LQKENI. The CDR3 reads CASSPLAYNEQFF. CDR3 coding DNA: TGTGCCAGCTCACCTCTGGCTTACAATGAGCAGTTCTTC.

This rearrangement joins TRBV7-8 to TRBJ2-5; D may be TRBD2 (6 bases). The CDR3 spans 15 residues. Trimming shortened V by 7 bases and J by 2 bases, and 17 bases separated the two germline ends. Germline V lookup: CDR1 SGHVS, CDR2 FQNEAQ. In DNA, the CDR3 is TGTGCCAGCACCACGACCGGAGGGCAGCAAGAGACCCAGTACTTC. It encodes CASTTTGGQQETQYF.

This rearrangement joins TRBV2 to TRBJ2-3; D may correspond to TRBD1 or TRBD2 (5 bases each). The germline V gene has CDR1 SNHLY and CDR2 FYNNEI. This CDR3 has 14 amino acids. V lost 6 bases and J lost 3, with 13 bases in between. CDR3: CASRGTDLTDTQYF. CDR3 nucleotides: TGTGCCAGCAGGGGGACGGACCTAACAGATACGCAGTATTTT.

This rearrangement joins TRBV28 to TRBJ2-7; possible D gene TRBD2, 5 bases. Germline V lookup: CDR1 MDHEN, CDR2 SYDVKM. This CDR3 comprises 14 residues. Trimming cost V 7 bases and J 5 bases, with 18 bases left between them. Here the CDR3 reads CASKPNGVVNEQYF. The CDR3, as DNA: TGTGCCAGCAAACCCAACGGGGTTGTCAACGAGCAGTACTTC.

The chain joins TRBV6-5 to TRBJ2-7; no definite D call. Germline V gives CDR1 MNHEY, CDR2 SVGAGI. Trimming removed 8 bases at V and 3 bases at J, with 5 bases between. This CDR3 region has 10 residues. The CDR3 DNA sequence: TGTGCCAGCGCAAACTACGAGCAGTACTTC. Its translation: CASANYEQYF.

The chain joins TRBV7-6 to TRBJ2-6, with 11 nucleotides matching TRBD1. Germline-derived CDR1 and CDR2 are SGHVS and FNYEAQ. V was pared by 3 bases and J by 1 base, with 11 bases of the junction left unmatched. There are 20 residues in the CDR3. The CDR3 spells CASSLRPPGQGVSGANVLTF. The CDR3 DNA sequence: TGTGCCAGCAGCTTGAGGCCCCCGGGACAGGGGGTTTCTGGGGCCAACGTCCTGACTTTC.

The chain couples TRBV27 to TRBJ2-1, with 10 bases matching TRBD2. The germline gives CDR1 MNHEY, CDR2 SMNVEV (reference sequence). V lost 2 bases to trimming and J lost 9 bases; unmatched junction nucleotides: 7. This CDR3 is built from 15 residues. CDR3 DNA: TGTGCCAGCAGTTTAATAACTAGCGGGATTGGTGAGCAGTTCTTC. It yields the protein CASSLITSGIGEQFF.

By share, this clone ranks as medium-sized. The chain employs TRBV20-1 and TRBJ2-7; D gene uncertain. V dropped 2 bases and J dropped 7 bases, with 6 bases sitting between them. This CDR3 contains 10 residues. The germline CDR1 and CDR2 sequences are DFQATT and SNEGSKA (reference sequence). CDR3 bases: TGCAGTGCTAGAATCAAAGAGCAGTACTTC. Its translation is CSARIKEQYF.

V usage is TRBV4-1 and J usage is TRBJ2-4, with D unresolved. CDR1 and CDR2 (germline): MGHRA, YSYEKL. Trimming took 4 bases from V and 3 from J, leaving 13 bases between them. The CDR3 is 15 residues long. CDR3 sequence (DNA): TGCGCCAGCAGCCTAGTGGTGGTCGGCAAAAACATTCAGTACTTC. Translation gives CASSLVVVGKNIQYF.

This chain connects TRBV14 to TRBJ2-1; possibly TRBD1 for D (6 bases). CDR3 size: 13 residues. From germline, CDR1 is SGHDN and CDR2 FVKESK. The V end lost 5 bases, the J end lost 15 bases, and 20 bases lay between the germline ends. The CDR3 reads CASSTRDIRPVFF. The CDR3 DNA reads as TGTGCCAGCAGCACTAGGGACATTAGGCCGGTGTTCTTC.

The chain carries TRBV28 and TRBJ1-5, with TRBD1 matching over 7 bases. The CDR3 consists of 15 residues. The junction had 9 bases not matched to a gene; V was cut back by 4 bases and J by 6 bases. Germline values: CDR1 MDHEN, CDR2 SYDVKM. DNA of the CDR3: TGTGCCAGCAGTTCGTCAGGGGCAGGGGGTCAGCCCCAGCATTTT. This sequence encodes CASSSSGAGGQPQHF.